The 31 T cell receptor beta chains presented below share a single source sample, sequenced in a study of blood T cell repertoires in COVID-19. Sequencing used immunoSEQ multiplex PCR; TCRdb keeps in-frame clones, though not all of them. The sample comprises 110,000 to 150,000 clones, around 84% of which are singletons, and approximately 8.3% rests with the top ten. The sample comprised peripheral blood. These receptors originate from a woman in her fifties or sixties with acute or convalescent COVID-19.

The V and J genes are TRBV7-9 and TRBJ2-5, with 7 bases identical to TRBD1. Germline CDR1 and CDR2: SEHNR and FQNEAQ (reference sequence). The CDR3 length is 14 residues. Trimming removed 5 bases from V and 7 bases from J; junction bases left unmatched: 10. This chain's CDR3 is CASSVTTGLWTQYF. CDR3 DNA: TGTGCCAGCAGCGTGACGACAGGGCTTTGGACCCAGTACTTC.

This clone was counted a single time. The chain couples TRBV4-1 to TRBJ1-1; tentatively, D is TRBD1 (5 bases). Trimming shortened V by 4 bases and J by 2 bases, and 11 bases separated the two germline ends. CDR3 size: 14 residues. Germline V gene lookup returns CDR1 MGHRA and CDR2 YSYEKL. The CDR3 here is CASSLAQVNTEAFF. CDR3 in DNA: TGCGCCAGCAGCCTGGCACAGGTTAACACTGAAGCTTTCTTT.

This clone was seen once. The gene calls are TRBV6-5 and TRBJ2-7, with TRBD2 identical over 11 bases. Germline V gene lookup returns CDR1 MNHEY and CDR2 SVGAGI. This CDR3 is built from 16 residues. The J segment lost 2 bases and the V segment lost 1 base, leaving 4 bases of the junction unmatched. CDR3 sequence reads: CASSYLIAGGPYEQYF. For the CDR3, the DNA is TGTGCCAGCAGTTACTTAATAGCGGGGGGGCCCTACGAGCAGTACTTC.

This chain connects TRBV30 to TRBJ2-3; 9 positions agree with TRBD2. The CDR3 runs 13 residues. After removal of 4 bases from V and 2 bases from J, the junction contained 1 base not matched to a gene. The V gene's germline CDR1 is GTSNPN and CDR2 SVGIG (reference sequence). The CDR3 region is CAWKRGVTDTQYF. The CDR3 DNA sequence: TGTGCCTGGAAGCGGGGGGTCACAGATACGCAGTATTTT.

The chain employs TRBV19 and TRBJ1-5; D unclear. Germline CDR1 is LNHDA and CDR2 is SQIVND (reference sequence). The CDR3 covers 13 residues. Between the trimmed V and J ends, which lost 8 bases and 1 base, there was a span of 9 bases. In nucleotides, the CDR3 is TGTGCCAGTTTAGGGAGGAGCAATCAGCCCCAGCATTTT. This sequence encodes CASLGRSNQPQHF. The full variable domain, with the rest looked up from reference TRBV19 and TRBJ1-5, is DGGITQSPKYLFRKEGQNVTLSCEQNLNHDAMYWYRQDPGQGLRLIYYSQIVNDFQKGDIAEGYSVSREKKESFPLTVTSAQKNPTAFYLCASLGRSNQPQHFGDGTRLSIL.

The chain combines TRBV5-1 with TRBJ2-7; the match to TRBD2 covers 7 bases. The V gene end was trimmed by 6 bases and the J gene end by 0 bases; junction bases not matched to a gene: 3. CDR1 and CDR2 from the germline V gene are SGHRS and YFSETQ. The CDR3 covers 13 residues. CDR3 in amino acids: CASTTGGSYEQYF. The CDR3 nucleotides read TGCGCCAGCACCACGGGGGGCTCCTACGAGCAGTACTTC. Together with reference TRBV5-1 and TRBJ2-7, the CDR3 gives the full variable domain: KAGVTQTPRYLIKTRGQQVTLSCSPISGHRSVSWYQQTPGQGLQFLFEYFSETQRNKGNFPGRFSGRQFSNSRSEMNVSTLELGDSALYLCASTTGGSYEQYFGPGTRLTVT.

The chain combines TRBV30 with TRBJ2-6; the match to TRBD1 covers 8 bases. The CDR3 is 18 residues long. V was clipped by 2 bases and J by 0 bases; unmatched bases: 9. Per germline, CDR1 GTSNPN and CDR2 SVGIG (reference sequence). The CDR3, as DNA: TGTGCCTGGAGTCCACCCGGGACAGGTATCTCTGGGGCCAACGTCCTGACTTTC. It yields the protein CAWSPPGTGISGANVLTF.

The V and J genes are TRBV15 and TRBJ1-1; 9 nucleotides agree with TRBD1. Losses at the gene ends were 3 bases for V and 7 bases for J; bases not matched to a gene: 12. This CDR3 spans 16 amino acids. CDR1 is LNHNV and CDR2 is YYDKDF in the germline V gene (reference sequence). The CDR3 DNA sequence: TGTGCCACCAGCAGGGGGGACAGGGCCTCTAGGAGTGAAGCTTTCTTT. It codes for CATSRGDRASRSEAFF. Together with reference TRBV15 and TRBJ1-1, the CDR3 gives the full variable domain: DAMVIQNPRYQVTQFGKPVTLSCSQTLNHNVMYWYQQKSSQAPKLLFHYYDKDFNNEADTPDNFQSRRPNTSFCFLDIRSPGLGDTAMYLCATSRGDRASRSEAFFGQGTRLTVV.

In DNA form, the CDR3 reads TGCGCCAGCAGGCCGGGCGACGGGACAGGGGGATACGAGCAGTACTTC. This translates into CASRPGDGTGGYEQYF. The chain joins TRBV4-1 to TRBJ2-7; the match to TRBD1 covers 11 bases. This CDR3 has 16 amino acids. The V and J ends lost 6 bases and 4 bases, in that order; junction bases with no gene match: 11. CDR1 and CDR2 from the germline V gene are MGHRA and YSYEKL.

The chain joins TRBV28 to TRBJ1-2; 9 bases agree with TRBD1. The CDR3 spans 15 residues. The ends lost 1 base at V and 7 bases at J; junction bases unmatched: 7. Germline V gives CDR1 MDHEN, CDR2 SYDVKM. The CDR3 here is CASSLYAQGAGGYTF. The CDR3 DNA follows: TGTGCCAGCAGTTTATACGCACAGGGGGCAGGTGGCTACACCTTC.

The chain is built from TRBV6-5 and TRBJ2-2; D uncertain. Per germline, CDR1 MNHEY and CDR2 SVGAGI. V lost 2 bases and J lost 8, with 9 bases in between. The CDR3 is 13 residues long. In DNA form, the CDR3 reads TGTGCCAGCAGTTACGGGCTTGGTGGGGAGCTGTTTTTT. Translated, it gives CASSYGLGGELFF.

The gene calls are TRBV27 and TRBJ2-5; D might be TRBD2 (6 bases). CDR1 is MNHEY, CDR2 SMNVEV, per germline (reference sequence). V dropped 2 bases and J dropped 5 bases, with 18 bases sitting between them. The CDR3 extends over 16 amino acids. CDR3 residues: CASSLKGGGYLETQYF. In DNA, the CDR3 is TGTGCCAGCAGTTTAAAGGGTGGGGGGTATCTCGAGACCCAGTACTTC.

The CDR3 is CASSLGLGGRETQYF. CDR3 bases: TGTGCCAGTAGCCTAGGACTGGGAGGGAGAGAGACCCAGTACTTC. This chain links TRBV19 with TRBJ2-5, with TRBD2 matching 7 bases. The CDR3 is made up of 15 amino acids. The V segment lost 6 bases and the J segment 4 bases; nucleotides outside the gene matches: 11. CDR1 and CDR2 (germline): LNHDA, SQIVND (reference sequence).

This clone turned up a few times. The CDR3 is CASSLDREIDGYTF. In DNA form, the CDR3 reads TGTGCCAGCAGCTTGGACAGGGAAATTGATGGCTACACCTTC. This rearrangement joins TRBV7-3 to TRBJ1-2; TRBD1 matches 8 bases. V lost 3 bases and J lost 6; bases outside the gene matches: 6. Germline CDR1 and CDR2: SGHTA and FQGTGA. The CDR3 has 14 amino acids.

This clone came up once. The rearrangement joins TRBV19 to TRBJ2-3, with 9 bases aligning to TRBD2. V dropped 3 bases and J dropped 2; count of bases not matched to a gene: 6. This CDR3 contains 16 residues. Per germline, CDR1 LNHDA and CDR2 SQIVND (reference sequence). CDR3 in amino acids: CASSISAGGYTDTQYF. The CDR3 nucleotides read TGTGCCAGTAGTATTTCCGCGGGGGGGTACACAGATACGCAGTATTTT.

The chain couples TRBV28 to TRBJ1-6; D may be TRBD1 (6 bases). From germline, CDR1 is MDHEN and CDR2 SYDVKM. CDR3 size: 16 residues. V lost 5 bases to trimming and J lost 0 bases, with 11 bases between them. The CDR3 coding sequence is TGTGCCAGCAGTGGACAGCTCAGCTCCTATAATTCACCCCTCCACTTT. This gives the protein CASSGQLSSYNSPLHF. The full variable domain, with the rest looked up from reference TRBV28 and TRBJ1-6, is DVKVTQSSRYLVKRTGEKVFLECVQDMDHENMFWYRQDPGLGLRLIYFSYDVKMKEKGDIPEGYSVSREKKERFSLILESASTNQTSMYLCASSGQLSSYNSPLHFGNGTRLTVT.

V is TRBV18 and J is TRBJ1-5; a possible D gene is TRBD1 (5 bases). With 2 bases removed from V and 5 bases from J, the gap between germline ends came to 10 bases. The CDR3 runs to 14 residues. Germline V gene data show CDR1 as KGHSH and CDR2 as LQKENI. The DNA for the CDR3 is TGTGCCAGCTCACCAATAGGGGAGGATCAGCCCCAGCATTTT. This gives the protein CASSPIGEDQPQHF.

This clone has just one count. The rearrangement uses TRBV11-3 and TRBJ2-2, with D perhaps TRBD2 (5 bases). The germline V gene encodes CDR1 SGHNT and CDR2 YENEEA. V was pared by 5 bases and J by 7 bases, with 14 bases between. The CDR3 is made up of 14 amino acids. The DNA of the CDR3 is TGTGCCAGCAGCCCGTCTAGTCGGGGCGGGGAGCTGTTTTTT. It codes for CASSPSSRGGELFF.

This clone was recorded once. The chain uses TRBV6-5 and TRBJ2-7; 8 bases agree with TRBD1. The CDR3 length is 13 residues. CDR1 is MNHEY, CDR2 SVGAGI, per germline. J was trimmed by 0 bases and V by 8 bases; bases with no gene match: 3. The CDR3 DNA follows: TGTGCCAGCGGACAGGGATTCTCCTACGAGCAGTACTTC. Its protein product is CASGQGFSYEQYF.

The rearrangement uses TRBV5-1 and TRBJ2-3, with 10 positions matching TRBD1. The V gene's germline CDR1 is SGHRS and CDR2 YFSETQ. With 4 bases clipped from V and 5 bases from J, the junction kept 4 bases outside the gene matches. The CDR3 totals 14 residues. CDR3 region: CASSPGTGVDTQYF. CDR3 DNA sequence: TGCGCCAGCAGCCCTGGGACAGGGGTAGATACGCAGTATTTT.

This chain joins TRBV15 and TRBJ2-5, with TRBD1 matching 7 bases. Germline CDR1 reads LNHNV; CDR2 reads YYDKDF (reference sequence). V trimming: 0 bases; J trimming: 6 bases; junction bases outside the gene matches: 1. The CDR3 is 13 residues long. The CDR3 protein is CATSRDRGKTQYF. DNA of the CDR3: TGTGCCACCAGCAGAGACAGGGGGAAGACCCAGTACTTC.

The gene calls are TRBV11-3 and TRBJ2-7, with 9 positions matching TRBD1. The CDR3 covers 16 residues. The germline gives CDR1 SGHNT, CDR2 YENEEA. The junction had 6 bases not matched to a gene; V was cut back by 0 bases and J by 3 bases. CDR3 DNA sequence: TGTGCCAGCAGCTTAGACTCTGGGACAGGGAACTACGAGCAGTACTTC. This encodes CASSLDSGTGNYEQYF.

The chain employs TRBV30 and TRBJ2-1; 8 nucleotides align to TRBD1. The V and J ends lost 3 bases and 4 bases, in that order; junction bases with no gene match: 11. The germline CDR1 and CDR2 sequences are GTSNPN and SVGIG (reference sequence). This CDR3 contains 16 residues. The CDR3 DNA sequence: TGTGCCTGGAGCCCAGGGACAGGCCTAGGGTACAATGAGCAGTTCTTC. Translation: CAWSPGTGLGYNEQFF. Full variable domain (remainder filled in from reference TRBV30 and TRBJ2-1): SQTIHQWPATLVQPVGSPLSLECTVEGTSNPNLYWYRQAAGRGLQLLFYSVGIGQISSEVPQNLSASRPQDRQFILSSKKLLLSDSGFYLCAWSPGTGLGYNEQFFGPGTRLTVL.

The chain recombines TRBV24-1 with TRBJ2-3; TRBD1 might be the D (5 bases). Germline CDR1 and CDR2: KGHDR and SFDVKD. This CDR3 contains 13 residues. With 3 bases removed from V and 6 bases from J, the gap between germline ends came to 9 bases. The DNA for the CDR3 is TGTGCCACCAGTGATCCAGGGCGGGATACGCAGTATTTT. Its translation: CATSDPGRDTQYF.

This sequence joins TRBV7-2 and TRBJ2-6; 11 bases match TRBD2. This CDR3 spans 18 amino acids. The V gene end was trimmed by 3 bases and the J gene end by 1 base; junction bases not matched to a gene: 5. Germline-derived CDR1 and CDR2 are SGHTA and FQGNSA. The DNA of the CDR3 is TGTGCCAGCAGCTTCTCTAGGACTAGCGGGTCTGGGGCCAACGTCCTGACTTTC. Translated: CASSFSRTSGSGANVLTF. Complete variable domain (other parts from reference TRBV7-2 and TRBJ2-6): GAGVSQSPSNKVTEKGKDVELRCDPISGHTALYWYRQSLGQGLEFLIYFQGNSAPDKSGLPSDRFSAERTGGSVSTLTIQRTQQEDSAVYLCASSFSRTSGSGANVLTFGAGSRLTVL.

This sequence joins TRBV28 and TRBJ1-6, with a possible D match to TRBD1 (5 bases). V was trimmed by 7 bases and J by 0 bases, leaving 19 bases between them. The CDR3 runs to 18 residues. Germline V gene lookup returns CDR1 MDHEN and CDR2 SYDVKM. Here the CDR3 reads CASTMGGFVSSYNSPLHF. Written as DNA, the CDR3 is TGTGCCAGCACCATGGGGGGATTTGTGAGCTCCTATAATTCACCCCTCCACTTT.

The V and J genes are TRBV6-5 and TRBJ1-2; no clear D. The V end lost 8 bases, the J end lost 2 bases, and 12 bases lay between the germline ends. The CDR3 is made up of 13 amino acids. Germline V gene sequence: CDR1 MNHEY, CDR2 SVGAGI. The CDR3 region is CASSRAPNYGYTF. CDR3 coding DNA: TGTGCCAGCTCCAGAGCGCCCAACTATGGCTACACCTTC.

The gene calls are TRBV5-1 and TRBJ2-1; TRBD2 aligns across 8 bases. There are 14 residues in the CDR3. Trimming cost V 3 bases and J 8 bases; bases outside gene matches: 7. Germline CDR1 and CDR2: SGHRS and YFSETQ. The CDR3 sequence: CASSSFGGGYEQFF. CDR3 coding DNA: TGCGCCAGCAGCTCCTTTGGCGGGGGGTATGAGCAGTTCTTC. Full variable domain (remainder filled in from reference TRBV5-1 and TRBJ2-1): KAGVTQTPRYLIKTRGQQVTLSCSPISGHRSVSWYQQTPGQGLQFLFEYFSETQRNKGNFPGRFSGRQFSNSRSEMNVSTLELGDSALYLCASSSFGGGYEQFFGPGTRLTVL.

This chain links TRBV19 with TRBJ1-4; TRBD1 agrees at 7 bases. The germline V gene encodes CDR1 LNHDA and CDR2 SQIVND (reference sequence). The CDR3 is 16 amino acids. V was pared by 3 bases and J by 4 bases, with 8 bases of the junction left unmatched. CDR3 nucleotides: TGTGCCAGTAGTATGCCCACAGGGGCCTATAATGAAAAACTGTTTTTT. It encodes CASSMPTGAYNEKLFF. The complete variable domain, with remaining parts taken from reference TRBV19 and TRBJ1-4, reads DGGITQSPKYLFRKEGQNVTLSCEQNLNHDAMYWYRQDPGQGLRLIYYSQIVNDFQKGDIAEGYSVSREKKESFPLTVTSAQKNPTAFYLCASSMPTGAYNEKLFFGSGTQLSVL.

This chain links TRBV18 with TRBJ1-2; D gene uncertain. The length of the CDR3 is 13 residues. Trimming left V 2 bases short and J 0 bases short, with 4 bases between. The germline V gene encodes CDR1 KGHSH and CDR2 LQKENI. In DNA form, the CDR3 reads TGTGCCAGCTCACCAGAGGCTAACTATGGCTACACCTTC. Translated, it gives CASSPEANYGYTF.

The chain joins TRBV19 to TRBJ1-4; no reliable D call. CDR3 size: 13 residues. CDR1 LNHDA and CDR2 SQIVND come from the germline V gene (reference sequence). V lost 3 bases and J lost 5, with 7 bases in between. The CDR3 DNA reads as TGTGCCAGTAGTATCTGGCAAAATGAAAAACTGTTTTTT. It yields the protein CASSIWQNEKLFF.